Below, one T cell receptor beta chain is given with its context. Its target is unknown. The data derive from a study of beta chain features in type 1 diabetes. For the study at large: Investigators examined 107,917,701 sorted cells across all samples. General study findings and limits: TCRB CDR3s from Type 1 diabetes patients were moderately but significantly shorter in all four CD4+ subsets. It was not settled here whether HLA type affects TCRB rearrangement.

TCRB transcripts that were expressed got sequenced, as all of the isolated RNA had been reverse transcribed. The method was immunoSEQ multiplex PCR; TCRdb's version includes in-frame clones alone and lacks a portion of them. The table includes around 340,000 clones, over 7% detected once. Germline values: CDR1 GTSNPN, CDR2 SVGIG (reference sequence). CDR3 length equals 15 residues. Trimming left V 5 bases short and J 0 bases short, with 11 bases between. Sample: central memory CD4+ T cells from blood. The genes are TRBV30 and TRBJ1-6; no firm D call. This clonotype originated in a man aged 25-40 years with type 1 diabetes. CDR3 DNA sequence: TGTGCCTGGTCGGGAGTTAGCTCCTATAATTCACCCCTCCACTTT. It specifies CAWSGVSSYNSPLHF.